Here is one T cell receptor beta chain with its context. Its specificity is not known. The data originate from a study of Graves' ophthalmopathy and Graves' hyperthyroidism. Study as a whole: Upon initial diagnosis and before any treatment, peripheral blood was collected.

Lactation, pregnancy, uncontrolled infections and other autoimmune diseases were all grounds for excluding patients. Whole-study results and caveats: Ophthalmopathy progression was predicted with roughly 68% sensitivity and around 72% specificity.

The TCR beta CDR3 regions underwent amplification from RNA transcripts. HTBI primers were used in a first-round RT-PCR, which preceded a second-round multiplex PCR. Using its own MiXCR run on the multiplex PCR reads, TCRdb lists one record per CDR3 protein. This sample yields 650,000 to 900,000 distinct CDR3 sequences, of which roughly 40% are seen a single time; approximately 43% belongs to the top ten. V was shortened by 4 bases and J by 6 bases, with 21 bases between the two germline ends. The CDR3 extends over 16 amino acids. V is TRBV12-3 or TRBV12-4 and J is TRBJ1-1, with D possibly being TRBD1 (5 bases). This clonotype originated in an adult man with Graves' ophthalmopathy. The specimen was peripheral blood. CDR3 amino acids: CASSYVGPAGSAEAFF. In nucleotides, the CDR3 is TGTGCCAGCAGTTACGTGGGCCCGGCAGGGTCCGCTGAAGCTTTCTTT.